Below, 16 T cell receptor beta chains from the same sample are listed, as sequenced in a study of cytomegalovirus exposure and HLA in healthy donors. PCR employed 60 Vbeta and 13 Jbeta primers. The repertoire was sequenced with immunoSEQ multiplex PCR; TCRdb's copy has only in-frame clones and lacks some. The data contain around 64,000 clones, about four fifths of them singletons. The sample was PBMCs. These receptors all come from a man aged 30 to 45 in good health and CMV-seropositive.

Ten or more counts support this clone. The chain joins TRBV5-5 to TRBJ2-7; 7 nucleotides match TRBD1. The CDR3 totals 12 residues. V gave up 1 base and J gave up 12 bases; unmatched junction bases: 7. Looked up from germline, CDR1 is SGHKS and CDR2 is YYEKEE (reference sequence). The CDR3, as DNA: TGTGCCAGCAGCTTGTGGCAGGGGGATATGTACTTC. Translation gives CASSLWQGDMYF.

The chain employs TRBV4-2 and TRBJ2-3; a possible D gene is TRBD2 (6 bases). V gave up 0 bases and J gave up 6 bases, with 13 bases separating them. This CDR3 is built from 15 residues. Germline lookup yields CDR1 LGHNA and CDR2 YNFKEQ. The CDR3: CASSQEIGGADTQYF. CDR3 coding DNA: TGTGCCAGCAGCCAAGAGATCGGGGGTGCGGATACGCAGTATTTT.

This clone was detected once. The CDR3: CASRRLAQFF. The DNA of the CDR3 is TGTGCCAGCAGACGGCTAGCGCAGTTCTTC. The chain links TRBV6-1 to TRBJ2-1; possible D gene TRBD2, 5 bases. V was pared by 6 bases and J by 12 bases, with 9 bases between. Germline assignment: CDR1 MNHNS and CDR2 SASEGT. The CDR3 covers 10 residues.

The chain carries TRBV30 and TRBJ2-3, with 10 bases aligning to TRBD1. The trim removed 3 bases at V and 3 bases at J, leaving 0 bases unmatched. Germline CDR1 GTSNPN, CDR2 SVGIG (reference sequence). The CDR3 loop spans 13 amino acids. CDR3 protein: CAWRDRGTDTQYF. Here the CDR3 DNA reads TGTGCCTGGAGGGACAGGGGGACAGATACGCAGTATTTT.

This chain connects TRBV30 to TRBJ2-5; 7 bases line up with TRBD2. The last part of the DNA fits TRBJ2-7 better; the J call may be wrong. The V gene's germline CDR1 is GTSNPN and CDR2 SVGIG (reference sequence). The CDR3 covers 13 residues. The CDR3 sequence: CAWSPGGGYEQYF. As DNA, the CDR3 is TGTGCCTGGAGCCCGGGGGGTGGCTACGAGCAGTACTTC.

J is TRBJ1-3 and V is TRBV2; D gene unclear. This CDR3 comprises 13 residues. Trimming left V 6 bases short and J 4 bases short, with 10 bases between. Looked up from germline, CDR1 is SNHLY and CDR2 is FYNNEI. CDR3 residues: CASRAREGNTIYF. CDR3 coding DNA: TGTGCCAGCAGAGCTAGGGAGGGAAACACCATATATTTT.

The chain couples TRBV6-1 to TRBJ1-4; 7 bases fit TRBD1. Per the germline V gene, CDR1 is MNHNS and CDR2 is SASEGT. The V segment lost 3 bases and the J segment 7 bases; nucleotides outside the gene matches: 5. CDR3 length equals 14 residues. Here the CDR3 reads CASSDWDSLEKLFF. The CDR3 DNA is TGTGCCAGCAGTGACTGGGACAGCCTTGAAAAACTGTTTTTT.

The CDR3 here is CASSQDLTGDYGYTF. For the CDR3, the DNA is TGTGCCAGCAGCCAAGATTTGACAGGGGACTATGGCTACACCTTC. This rearrangement joins TRBV14 to TRBJ1-2; 8 bases map to TRBD1. This CDR3 has 15 amino acids. Trimming removed 0 bases from V and 3 bases from J; junction bases left unmatched: 3. Germline CDR1 SGHDN, CDR2 FVKESK.

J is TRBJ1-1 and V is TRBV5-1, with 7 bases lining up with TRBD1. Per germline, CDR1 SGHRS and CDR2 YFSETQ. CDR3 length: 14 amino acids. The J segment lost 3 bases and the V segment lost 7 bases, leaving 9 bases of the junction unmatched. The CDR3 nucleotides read TGCGCCAGCTGCTCGACCAGGGGGGACACTGAAGCTTTCTTT. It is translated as CASCSTRGDTEAFF.

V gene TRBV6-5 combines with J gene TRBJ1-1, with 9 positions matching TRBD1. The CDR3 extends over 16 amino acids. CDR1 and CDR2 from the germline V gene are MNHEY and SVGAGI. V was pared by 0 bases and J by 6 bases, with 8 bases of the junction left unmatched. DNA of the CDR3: TGTGCCAGCAGTTACTCGGGGACAGGGTGGATCGCTGAAGCTTTCTTT. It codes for CASSYSGTGWIAEAFF.

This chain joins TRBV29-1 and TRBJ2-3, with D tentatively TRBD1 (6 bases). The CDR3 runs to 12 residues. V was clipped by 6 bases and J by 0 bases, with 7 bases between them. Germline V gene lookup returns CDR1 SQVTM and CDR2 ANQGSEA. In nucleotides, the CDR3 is TGCAGCGTAGGGACAAGCACAGATACGCAGTATTTT. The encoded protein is CSVGTSTDTQYF.

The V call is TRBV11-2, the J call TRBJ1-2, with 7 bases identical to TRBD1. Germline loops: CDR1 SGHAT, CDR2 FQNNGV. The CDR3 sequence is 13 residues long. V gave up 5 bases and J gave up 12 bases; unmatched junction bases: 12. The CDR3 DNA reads TGTGCCAGCAGCCTAAGTACAGGGGAGGTCAACACCTTC. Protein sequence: CASSLSTGEVNTF.

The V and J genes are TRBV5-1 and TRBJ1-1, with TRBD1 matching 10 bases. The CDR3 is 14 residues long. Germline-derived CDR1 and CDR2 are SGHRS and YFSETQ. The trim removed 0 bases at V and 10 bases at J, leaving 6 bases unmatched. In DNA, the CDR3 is TGCGCCAGCAGCTTGGAGGGACAGGGGATACGAGCTTTCTTT. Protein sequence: CASSLEGQGIRAFF.

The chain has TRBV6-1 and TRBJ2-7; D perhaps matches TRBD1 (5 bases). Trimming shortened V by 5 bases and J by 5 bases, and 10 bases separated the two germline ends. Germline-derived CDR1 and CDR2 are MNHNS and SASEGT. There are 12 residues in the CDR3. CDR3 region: CASSRVGDEQYF. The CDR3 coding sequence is TGTGCCAGCAGTCGGGTAGGGGACGAGCAGTACTTC.

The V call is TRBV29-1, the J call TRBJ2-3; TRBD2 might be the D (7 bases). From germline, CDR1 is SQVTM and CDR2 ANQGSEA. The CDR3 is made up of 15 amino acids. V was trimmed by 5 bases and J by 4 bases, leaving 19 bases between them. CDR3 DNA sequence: TGCAGCGTTAAGGGTTCGGGGGGCCGTGCAGATACGCAGTATTTT. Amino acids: CSVKGSGGRADTQYF.

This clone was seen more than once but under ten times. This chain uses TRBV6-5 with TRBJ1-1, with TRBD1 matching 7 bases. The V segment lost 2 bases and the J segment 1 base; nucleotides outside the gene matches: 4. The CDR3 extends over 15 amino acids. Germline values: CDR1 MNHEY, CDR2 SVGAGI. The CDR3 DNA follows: TGTGCCAGCAGTTACCCGGGACAGTCGAACACTGAAGCTTTCTTT. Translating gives CASSYPGQSNTEAFF.